What follows are 30 T cell receptor beta chains derived from one specimen sequenced in a study of blood T cell repertoires in COVID-19. TCRdb's copy holds only in-frame clones and misses some; the assay was immunoSEQ multiplex PCR. The sample consists of about 200,000 clones, 84% of them appearing once. The sample consisted of PBMCs or T cells enriched from blood (not recorded which). All receptors come from a woman in her twenties or thirties who had been exposed to COVID-19.

This chain joins TRBV18 and TRBJ2-7, with TRBD1 matching over 9 bases. Per the germline V gene, CDR1 is KGHSH and CDR2 is LQKENI. This CDR3 comprises 14 residues. The V and J ends lost 6 bases and 3 bases, in that order; junction bases with no gene match: 6. The CDR3 is CASSRDREGYEQYF. CDR3 bases: TGTGCCAGCTCCCGGGACAGGGAGGGCTACGAGCAGTACTTC.

This clone was recorded only once. This sequence joins TRBV7-9 and TRBJ1-6; a possible D gene is TRBD1 (5 bases). The CDR3 runs to 15 residues. The V and J ends lost 1 base and 9 bases respectively, with 13 bases between them. The germline V gene has CDR1 SEHNR and CDR2 FQNEAQ (reference sequence). The CDR3: CASSLEAGRGSPLHF. CDR3 coding DNA: TGTGCCAGCAGCTTAGAAGCGGGTAGGGGTTCACCCCTCCACTTT.

The CDR3 DNA sequence: TGTGCCAGTCAAGGGAGCGGGGGCACCTACGAGCAGTACTTC. It yields the protein CASQGSGGTYEQYF. This chain links TRBV6-5 with TRBJ2-7; 8 nucleotides align to TRBD2. Germline V gene data show CDR1 as MNHEY and CDR2 as SVGAGI. This CDR3 is built from 14 residues. The V gene end was trimmed by 9 bases and the J gene end by 2 bases; junction bases not matched to a gene: 9.

This chain connects TRBV11-2 to TRBJ1-1, with 10 positions matching TRBD1. Germline CDR1 SGHAT, CDR2 FQNNGV. The CDR3 loop spans 16 amino acids. The V and J ends lost 5 bases and 3 bases, in that order; junction bases with no gene match: 9. In DNA, the CDR3 is TGTGCCAGCAGCCACTCCGGGACAGGGGTTGACACTGAAGCTTTCTTT. Its protein is CASSHSGTGVDTEAFF.

This clone was counted a single time. The chain employs TRBV25-1 and TRBJ1-5; D remains unclear. CDR1 is MGHDK and CDR2 is SYGVNS in the germline V gene. V lost 0 bases, J lost 5 bases, and 17 bases lay in between. There are 17 residues in the CDR3. CDR3 sequence: CASSEYFPGDMDQPQHF. For the CDR3, the DNA is TGTGCCAGCAGTGAATATTTTCCAGGCGATATGGATCAGCCCCAGCATTTT. The full variable domain, its missing parts supplied by reference TRBV25-1 and TRBJ1-5, is EADIYQTPRYLVIGTGKKITLECSQTMGHDKMYWYQQDPGMELHLIHYSYGVNSTEKGDLSSESTVSRIRTEHFPLTLESARPSHTSQYLCASSEYFPGDMDQPQHFGDGTRLSIL.

This clone was seen only a few times. The J gene is TRBJ2-2, the V gene TRBV4-3; 15 nucleotides align to TRBD2. Germline V gene data show CDR1 as LGHNA and CDR2 as YSLEER. The CDR3 consists of 22 residues. With 0 bases clipped from V and 1 base from J, the junction kept 12 bases outside the gene matches. This CDR3 is CASSQDFSPGLAGGMNTGELFF. The CDR3 DNA follows: TGCGCCAGCAGCCAAGATTTTTCACCAGGACTAGCGGGGGGGATGAACACCGGGGAGCTGTTTTTT.

The chain joins TRBV25-1 to TRBJ2-3, with D possibly being TRBD2 (7 bases). V was clipped by 0 bases and J by 2 bases, with 12 bases between them. CDR3 length: 16 amino acids. Germline assignment: CDR1 MGHDK and CDR2 SYGVNS. This chain's CDR3 is CASSEYRGDNTDTQYF. Here the CDR3 DNA reads TGTGCCAGCAGTGAATACCGGGGGGACAACACAGATACGCAGTATTTT. Full variable domain (outside the CDR3, taken from reference TRBV25-1 and TRBJ2-3): EADIYQTPRYLVIGTGKKITLECSQTMGHDKMYWYQQDPGMELHLIHYSYGVNSTEKGDLSSESTVSRIRTEHFPLTLESARPSHTSQYLCASSEYRGDNTDTQYFGPGTRLTVL.

The V call is TRBV20-1, the J call TRBJ1-2; D remains ambiguous. The CDR3 has 11 amino acids. Germline CDR1 is DFQATT and CDR2 is SNEGSKA (reference sequence). The V and J ends lost 3 bases and 2 bases respectively, with 4 bases between them. The CDR3 DNA follows: TGCAGTGCTAGCAGGAACTATGGCTACACCTTC. Its translation is CSASRNYGYTF.

This chain uses TRBV7-3 with TRBJ2-6; D is unresolved. V lost 5 bases and J 0 bases, leaving 11 bases between the germline ends. The CDR3 contains 16 residues. Per germline, CDR1 SGHTA and CDR2 FQGTGA. For the CDR3, the DNA is TGTGCCAGCAGCCCCCGGTTAAGCTCTGGGGCCAACGTCCTGACTTTC. This sequence encodes CASSPRLSSGANVLTF.

The V call is TRBV19, the J call TRBJ2-3; 12 positions match TRBD2. The length of the CDR3 is 16 residues. The germline CDR1 and CDR2 sequences are LNHDA and SQIVND (reference sequence). Trimming removed 5 bases from V and 2 bases from J; junction bases left unmatched: 5. The CDR3 DNA reads as TGTGCCAGTAGTTTGCTAGCGGGGGGGACCACAGATACGCAGTATTTT. Translated: CASSLLAGGTTDTQYF.

The chain combines TRBV2 with TRBJ2-3; D might be TRBD2 (5 bases). Trimming cost V 6 bases and J 3 bases, with 13 bases left between them. CDR1 is SNHLY, CDR2 FYNNEI, per germline. The CDR3 totals 14 residues. The CDR3 here is CASRPPGWTDTQYF. The CDR3, as DNA: TGTGCCAGCAGGCCCCCGGGGTGGACAGATACGCAGTATTTT.

The chain has TRBV5-6 and TRBJ1-2, with a tentative D call TRBD1 (5 bases). The V gene lost 1 base and the J gene lost 8 bases, with 18 bases spanning the gap. The CDR3 sequence is 15 residues long. CDR1 SGHDT and CDR2 YYEEEE come from the germline V gene. CDR3 amino acids: CASSLSEQAVQGYTF. CDR3 bases: TGTGCCAGCAGCTTGTCGGAACAGGCGGTTCAAGGCTACACCTTC.

The chain has TRBV30 and TRBJ1-2; 7 nucleotides align to TRBD1. This CDR3 has 15 amino acids. J was trimmed by 6 bases and V by 0 bases; bases with no gene match: 10. Germline lookup yields CDR1 GTSNPN and CDR2 SVGIG (reference sequence). The CDR3 region is CAWSVREGGKDGYTF. The DNA of the CDR3 is TGTGCCTGGAGTGTACGTGAAGGGGGCAAAGATGGCTACACCTTC. Together with reference TRBV30 and TRBJ1-2, the CDR3 gives the full variable domain: SQTIHQWPATLVQPVGSPLSLECTVEGTSNPNLYWYRQAAGRGLQLLFYSVGIGQISSEVPQNLSASRPQDRQFILSSKKLLLSDSGFYLCAWSVREGGKDGYTFGSGTRLTVV.

The chain joins TRBV15 to TRBJ2-7; TRBD1 matches at 10 bases. V shed 0 bases, J shed 6 bases, and the junction held 11 bases outside the gene matches. The CDR3 runs to 17 residues. Looked up from germline, CDR1 is LNHNV and CDR2 is YYDKDF (reference sequence). The CDR3 reads CATSRDRGQGKSGEQYF. DNA for the CDR3: TGTGCCACCAGCAGAGACCGGGGACAGGGGAAGTCTGGCGAGCAGTACTTC.

J is TRBJ1-1 and V is TRBV6-5; D ambiguous. Germline V gene lookup returns CDR1 MNHEY and CDR2 SVGAGI. Trimming pared 7 bases from V and 9 bases from J, leaving 18 bases between. The length of the CDR3 is 13 residues. The CDR3 here is CASTEWAGLQAFF. The CDR3 region has the DNA TGTGCCAGCACCGAATGGGCAGGATTACAAGCTTTCTTT.

The chain employs TRBV6-5 and TRBJ1-2; 7 nucleotides match TRBD1. The germline V gene has CDR1 MNHEY and CDR2 SVGAGI. J gave up 2 bases and V 0 bases, and 6 bases lay outside the gene matches. CDR3 length equals 16 residues. This CDR3 reads CASSYSARQGNYGYTF. The CDR3 region has the DNA TGTGCCAGCAGTTACTCCGCTAGACAGGGCAACTATGGCTACACCTTC.

The DNA of the CDR3 is TGTGCCAGCAGCTTAAGGACAGCGATGATTTCACCCCTCCACTTT. It codes for CASSLRTAMISPLHF. This chain uses TRBV11-2 with TRBJ1-6, with a possible D match to TRBD1 (6 bases). Germline values: CDR1 SGHAT, CDR2 FQNNGV. Trimming took 2 bases from V and 9 from J, leaving 14 bases between them. The CDR3 covers 15 residues.

The chain links TRBV11-2 to TRBJ2-1; D is possibly TRBD1 (6 bases). Deletions cut 3 bases from V and 0 bases from J, with 12 bases between. Germline lookup yields CDR1 SGHAT and CDR2 FQNNGV. The CDR3 spans 16 residues. CDR3 DNA sequence: TGTGCCAGCAGCTTGGGGGCGAGTAGCTCCTACAATGAGCAGTTCTTC. Translated: CASSLGASSSYNEQFF.

The rearrangement joins TRBV6-6 to TRBJ2-7, with D perhaps TRBD1 (6 bases). The V gene lost 10 bases and the J gene lost 1 base, with 11 bases spanning the gap. The V gene's germline CDR1 is MNHNY and CDR2 SVGAGI (reference sequence). The CDR3 consists of 12 residues. The CDR3 is CAIGTPSYEQYF. In DNA, the CDR3 is TGTGCCATCGGGACACCTTCCTACGAGCAGTACTTC.

The V gene is TRBV18, the J gene TRBJ2-7; D might be TRBD1 (5 bases). The CDR3 has 12 amino acids. The V gene's germline CDR1 is KGHSH and CDR2 LQKENI. V was shortened by 2 bases and J by 6 bases, with 8 bases between the two germline ends. The CDR3 nucleotides read TGTGCCAGCTCACCAAGACAGCTCGAGCAGTACTTC. Amino acid sequence: CASSPRQLEQYF.

The gene calls are TRBV9 and TRBJ2-6; 13 bases fit TRBD2. The junction had 3 bases not matched to a gene; V was cut back by 0 bases and J by 0 bases. The length of the CDR3 is 19 residues. CDR1 is SGDLS and CDR2 is YYNGEE in the germline V gene. CDR3 in DNA: TGTGCCAGCAGCGTAGTGACTAGCGGGGGGAGCTCTGGGGCCAACGTCCTGACTTTC. Its translation: CASSVVTSGGSSGANVLTF.

This chain joins TRBV7-9 and TRBJ2-1; D might be TRBD2 (5 bases). Germline-derived CDR1 and CDR2 are SEHNR and FQNEAQ (reference sequence). This CDR3 has 16 amino acids. Trimming shortened V by 3 bases and J by 3 bases, and 15 bases separated the two germline ends. The CDR3 nucleotides read TGTGCCAGCAGCTTGGGTCGCTTCAGCGGCTACAATGAGCAGTTCTTC. It codes for CASSLGRFSGYNEQFF.

As DNA, the CDR3 is TGTGCCAGCAGCCCGGGACAGTATACCCAAGAGACCCAGTACTTC. It encodes CASSPGQYTQETQYF. This chain connects TRBV9 to TRBJ2-5, with 7 bases that match TRBD1. Germline loops: CDR1 SGDLS, CDR2 YYNGEE. V was pared by 4 bases and J by 1 base, with 7 bases of the junction left unmatched. The CDR3 runs to 15 residues.

The chain employs TRBV5-1 and TRBJ1-4, with TRBD1 matching 7 bases. CDR1 is SGHRS, CDR2 YFSETQ, per germline. This CDR3 comprises 15 residues. With V trimmed by 2 bases and J by 5 bases, 6 bases remained unmatched. DNA of the CDR3: TGCGCCAGCAGCTTCTATACAGGGGTCAATGAAAAACTGTTTTTT. Amino acid sequence: CASSFYTGVNEKLFF.

The V and J genes are TRBV5-5 and TRBJ2-7; 8 positions agree with TRBD1. J was trimmed by 3 bases and V by 0 bases; bases with no gene match: 8. In germline, CDR1 is SGHKS, CDR2 YYEKEE (reference sequence). The CDR3 totals 16 residues. The CDR3 coding sequence is TGTGCCAGCAGCTTGGCCTCCGGGACAGGCCGCTACGAGCAGTACTTC. The encoded protein is CASSLASGTGRYEQYF.

This clone was seen only once. J is TRBJ2-7 and V is TRBV5-6; D may be TRBD2 (7 bases). This CDR3 is built from 12 residues. Germline CDR1 reads SGHDT; CDR2 reads YYEEEE. Trimming pared 3 bases from V and 5 bases from J, leaving 9 bases between. The CDR3 spells CASSSGGNEQYF. The CDR3 bases are TGTGCCAGCAGCTCGGGGGGCAACGAGCAGTACTTC.

The chain links TRBV7-3 to TRBJ2-5; D possibly corresponds to TRBD1 (6 bases). V lost 2 bases and J 4 bases, leaving 11 bases between the germline ends. Looked up from germline, CDR1 is SGHTA and CDR2 is FQGTGA. CDR3 length: 14 amino acids. The chain's CDR3 is CASSLEGDAETQYF. CDR3 nucleotides: TGTGCCAGCAGCTTAGAGGGGGACGCAGAGACCCAGTACTTC.

The chain combines TRBV5-6 with TRBJ1-2, with 11 bases identical to TRBD1. From germline, CDR1 is SGHDT and CDR2 YYEEEE. V shed 0 bases and J 8 bases; nucleotides not matched to a gene: 3. The length of the CDR3 is 14 residues. In DNA form, the CDR3 reads TGTGCCAGCAGCTTGGCCGGGACAGGGGGAGGCTACACCTTC. This gives the protein CASSLAGTGGGYTF.

The V call is TRBV7-9, the J call TRBJ2-5; maybe TRBD2 (5 bases). The CDR3 is 15 amino acids. Trimming pared 5 bases from V and 2 bases from J, leaving 15 bases between. The germline gives CDR1 SEHNR, CDR2 FQNEAQ (reference sequence). This CDR3 reads CASSRDGRTQETQYF. CDR3 bases: TGTGCCAGCAGCAGGGATGGGCGGACTCAAGAGACCCAGTACTTC.

The chain joins TRBV21-1 to TRBJ2-3; the tabulated D call, TRBD2, remains unverified against the DNA. TRBV21-1 is flagged as a pseudogene. The CDR3 is 20 residues long. The CDR3 region has the DNA TGTGCCAGCAGCAAAGAGGAGGGGACTAGCGGGGGCCCTGGGGGATACGCGCAGTATTTT. This sequence encodes CASSKEEGTSGGPGGYAQYF.